The 27 T cell receptor beta chains reported below all come from one sample, sequenced in a study of T cell clones after liver transplantation. This table comes from immunoSEQ multiplex PCR, and its TCRdb copy is limited to in-frame clones, with some not included. The table records fewer than 80,000 clones, 80% to 85% of them present only once. The source was CD4+ T cells from blood, collected 48 months after liver transplant. The receptors were gathered from a human patient who received a liver transplant. Part of the T cells may come from the graft donor.

Points on this clone: Germline and junction disagree at one end, which may indicate a read error. The same CDR3 can be traced to other DNA sequences in this sample. The rearrangement links TRBV5-1 to TRBJ2-7; the match to TRBD1 covers 8 bases. This CDR3 has 14 amino acids. CDR1 is SGHRS and CDR2 is YFSETQ in the germline V gene. CDR3 sequence reads: CASSPRTGNYEQYF. CDR3 sequence (DNA): TGCGCTAGCAGCCCCAGGACAGGGAACTACGAGCAGTACTTC.

The CDR3: CAISDLGFQGSYNEQFF. CDR3 nucleotides: TGTGCCATCAGTGATTTGGGGTTTCAGGGGTCCTACAATGAGCAGTTCTTC. This chain uses TRBV10-3 with TRBJ2-1; tentatively, D is TRBD1 (6 bases). Trimming left V 3 bases short and J 1 base short, with 16 bases between. The CDR3 has 17 amino acids. Germline values: CDR1 ENHRY, CDR2 SYGVKD.

Turning to this clone: The sample has other DNA sequences that encode this CDR3 too. The chain combines TRBV29-1 with TRBJ2-3; TRBD1 matches 7 bases. Germline V gives CDR1 SQVTM, CDR2 ANQGSEA. The ends lost 4 bases at V and 5 bases at J; junction bases unmatched: 3. The CDR3 length is 12 residues. CDR3 DNA: TGCAGCGTTGCAGGGGGAAGAGATACGCAGTATTTT. Translating gives CSVAGGRDTQYF.

This clone was seen a handful of times. The gene calls are TRBV5-4 and TRBJ1-1; unclear D gene. V was clipped by 4 bases and J by 5 bases, with 9 bases between them. Germline-derived CDR1 and CDR2 are SGHNT and YYREEE (reference sequence). CDR3 length: 12 residues. CDR3 residues: CASSVMGTEAFF. In DNA, the CDR3 is TGTGCCAGCAGCGTTATGGGGACTGAAGCTTTCTTT.

This clone was counted a few times. The J gene is TRBJ1-1, the V gene TRBV9, with D possibly TRBD1 on 5 matching bases. CDR1 SGDLS and CDR2 YYNGEE come from the germline V gene. This CDR3 has 14 amino acids. V lost 4 bases to trimming and J lost 4 bases, with 14 bases between them. The chain's CDR3 is CASSFSEGTTEAFF. The CDR3 region has the DNA TGTGCCAGCAGCTTCTCCGAGGGGACCACTGAAGCTTTCTTT.

The V gene is TRBV5-1, the J gene TRBJ2-7; TRBD2 agrees at 7 bases. The V gene's germline CDR1 is SGHRS and CDR2 YFSETQ. This CDR3 is 14 amino acids long. Trimming took 4 bases from V and 3 from J; bases not matched to a gene: 7. The CDR3 region has the DNA TGCGCCAGCAGCAGGGCCGGGACTAACTACGAGCAGTACTTC. This sequence encodes CASSRAGTNYEQYF.

This chain joins TRBV19 and TRBJ1-4; the D gene is possibly TRBD1 (6 bases). CDR3 size: 12 residues. Trimming took off 6 bases at V and 13 bases at J, with 15 bases between the two ends. Germline CDR1 LNHDA, CDR2 SQIVND (reference sequence). CDR3 in DNA: TGTGCCAGTAGACGGGGGGGCAGCCGACTGTTTTTT. Its translation is CASRRGGSRLFF.

This clone was seen only once. CDR3 bases: TGCGCCAGCAGCGGCCGGGACGCGGAGGAGGGCTACACCTTC. Translated: CASSGRDAEEGYTF. The chain recombines TRBV5-1 with TRBJ1-2, with D possibly matching TRBD1 (5 bases). The CDR3 covers 14 residues. Germline lookup yields CDR1 SGHRS and CDR2 YFSETQ. V was cut by 4 bases and J by 8 bases, with 18 bases left in between.

V is TRBV4-3 and J is TRBJ2-1; D perhaps matches TRBD1 (6 bases). CDR3 length: 17 residues. Germline values: CDR1 LGHNA, CDR2 YSLEER. The V and J ends lost 1 base and 4 bases respectively, with 17 bases between them. The CDR3 loop reads CASSQVKGQRVYNEQFF. In DNA, the CDR3 is TGCGCCAGCAGCCAAGTAAAAGGACAGAGAGTATACAATGAGCAGTTCTTC.

This clone was counted between two and nine times. The same CDR3 also results from other DNA sequences found in this sample. The gene calls are TRBV9 and TRBJ1-2, with a possible D match to TRBD1 (5 bases). Germline assignment: CDR1 SGDLS and CDR2 YYNGEE. The CDR3 spans 13 residues. Trimming pared 0 bases from V and 9 bases from J, leaving 12 bases between. The CDR3 loop is CASSVVGGSSYTF. The CDR3 bases are TGTGCCAGCAGCGTAGTGGGGGGGTCCAGCTACACCTTC.

The V and J genes are TRBV9 and TRBJ2-1; the match to TRBD2 covers 10 bases. Trimming removed 4 bases from V and 2 bases from J; junction bases left unmatched: 3. The germline V gene encodes CDR1 SGDLS and CDR2 YYNGEE. CDR3 size: 15 residues. The CDR3 loop is CASSPSGGAYNEQFF. Written as DNA, the CDR3 is TGTGCCAGCAGCCCCAGCGGGGGGGCCTACAATGAGCAGTTCTTC.

The chain uses TRBV5-1 and TRBJ1-1; D remains unclear. The CDR3 is 14 residues long. Germline V gene lookup returns CDR1 SGHRS and CDR2 YFSETQ. With 0 bases removed from V and 2 bases from J, the gap between germline ends came to 8 bases. The CDR3 DNA reads as TGCGCCAGCAGCTTGGCTGCGACAAACACTGAAGCTTTCTTT. Translation gives CASSLAATNTEAFF.

This chain links TRBV29-1 with TRBJ1-1; D gene unclear. This CDR3 has 11 residues. Trimming cost V 5 bases and J 7 bases, with 11 bases left between them. Germline loops: CDR1 SQVTM, CDR2 ANQGSEA. The CDR3 DNA follows: TGCAGCGTTCACCCCGGGGATGAAGCTTTCTTT. It encodes CSVHPGDEAFF.

The chain uses TRBV5-1 and TRBJ2-7; D gene ambiguous. The CDR3 has 15 amino acids. Germline-derived CDR1 and CDR2 are SGHRS and YFSETQ. Trimming removed 2 bases from V and 0 bases from J, with 12 bases in between. The CDR3 DNA sequence: TGCGCCAGCAGCTTTACGGTCAGTAGCTCCTACGAGCAGTACTTC. This encodes CASSFTVSSSYEQYF.

A single count supports this clone. The rearrangement joins TRBV7-8 to TRBJ2-7; D is unresolved. The germline gives CDR1 SGHVS, CDR2 FQNEAQ. The CDR3 contains 15 residues. The V end was cut by 4 bases, the J end by 2 bases, with 15 bases between. CDR3 DNA: TGTGCCAGCAGCTCTCGACGACCCGGACCCTACGAGCAGTACTTC. Encoded protein: CASSSRRPGPYEQYF.

The V call is TRBV18, the J call TRBJ1-3; D not certain. The CDR3 spans 17 residues. The V gene's germline CDR1 is KGHSH and CDR2 LQKENI. Trimming cost V 1 base and J 6 bases, with 19 bases left between them. DNA for the CDR3: TGTGCCAGCTCACCACTAAACCGAGTCGAGGGTGTAAACACCATATATTTT. Translation: CASSPLNRVEGVNTIYF.

The rearrangement joins TRBV7-5 to TRBJ2-7. TRBV7-5 is tagged as a pseudogene. The CDR3 has 13 amino acids. The CDR3 region is CVRSWVGIYEQYF. CDR3 bases: TGTGTCAGAAGTTGGGTGGGTATCTACGAGCAGTACTTC.

This chain joins TRBV18 and TRBJ1-1, with D hard to call. Per the germline V gene, CDR1 is KGHSH and CDR2 is LQKENI. The CDR3 is 13 residues long. The V and J ends lost 1 base and 4 bases respectively, with 7 bases between them. CDR3 nucleotides: TGTGCCAGCTCACCACGGCAGCCCACTGAAGCTTTCTTT. Its protein product is CASSPRQPTEAFF.

The rearrangement uses TRBV29-1 and TRBJ2-5, with D possibly being TRBD2 (6 bases). The CDR3 totals 14 residues. Germline V gene sequence: CDR1 SQVTM, CDR2 ANQGSEA. The V end lost 5 bases, the J end lost 5 bases, and 18 bases lay between the germline ends. CDR3 residues: CSVRSSLRGETQYF. DNA for the CDR3: TGCAGCGTTCGATCTTCCCTGCGGGGTGAGACCCAGTACTTC.

The V gene is TRBV7-3, the J gene TRBJ2-1; TRBD1 matches 7 bases. The ends lost 5 bases at V and 4 bases at J; junction bases unmatched: 8. Germline loops: CDR1 SGHTA, CDR2 FQGTGA. The CDR3 contains 15 residues. CDR3: CASSPSRDRYNEQFF. In DNA, the CDR3 is TGTGCCAGCAGCCCTAGTAGGGACAGATACAATGAGCAGTTCTTC.

V usage is TRBV7-9 and J usage is TRBJ1-2; 7 positions agree with TRBD1. The CDR3 consists of 16 residues. Germline V gene lookup returns CDR1 SEHNR and CDR2 FQNEAQ (reference sequence). The V gene end was trimmed by 5 bases and the J gene end by 8 bases; junction bases not matched to a gene: 17. The chain's CDR3 is CASSPDTGEGSGGYTF. The CDR3 DNA sequence: TGTGCCAGCAGCCCCGATACAGGGGAGGGTTCGGGCGGCTACACCTTC.

A remark on this clone: Mismatch with germline at one junction end may stem from a read error. The chain employs TRBV7-9 and TRBJ1-1, with no clear D. The CDR3 is made up of 17 amino acids. Germline V gene lookup returns CDR1 SEHNR and CDR2 FQNEAQ (reference sequence). CDR3 sequence (DNA): TGTGCCAGCACCTTACGGGCGGAACCCCGGCTCAACACTGAAGCTTTCTTT. Protein sequence: CASTLRAEPRLNTEAFF. Using reference TRBV7-9 and TRBJ1-1 for the parts outside the CDR3, the full variable domain is DTGVSQNPRHKITKRGQNVTFRCDPISEHNRLYWYRQTLGQGPEFLTYFQNEAQLEKSRLLSDRFSAERPKGSFSTLEIQRTEQGDSAMYLCASTLRAEPRLNTEAFFGQGTRLTVV.

This CDR3 reads CASSRTGELFF. CDR3 DNA: TGTGCCAGTAGCAGGACCGGGGAGCTGTTTTTT. This sequence joins TRBV19 and TRBJ2-2; no reliable D call. This CDR3 region has 11 residues. V lost 6 bases and J lost 5, with 4 bases in between. Germline assignment: CDR1 LNHDA and CDR2 SQIVND (reference sequence).

The chain combines TRBV7-9 with TRBJ2-7, with D perhaps given as TRBD1 or TRBD2 (5 bases each). The CDR3 extends over 13 amino acids. With 1 base removed from V and 7 bases from J, the gap between germline ends came to 11 bases. In germline, CDR1 is SEHNR, CDR2 FQNEAQ (reference sequence). Here the CDR3 reads CASSLEGPGEQYF. In nucleotides, the CDR3 is TGTGCCAGCAGCTTAGAGGGACCAGGGGAGCAGTACTTC.

The gene calls are TRBV4-3 and TRBJ1-1; 7 nucleotides align to TRBD1. The trim removed 0 bases at V and 2 bases at J, leaving 3 bases unmatched. Germline loops: CDR1 LGHNA, CDR2 YSLEER. This CDR3 has 15 amino acids. CDR3 region: CASSQEGTENTEAFF. In nucleotides, the CDR3 is TGCGCCAGCAGCCAAGAAGGGACAGAAAACACTGAAGCTTTCTTT.

The rearrangement links TRBV19 to TRBJ2-7; D might be TRBD1 (6 bases). The CDR3 is 14 residues long. Trimming took off 5 bases at V and 2 bases at J, with 13 bases between the two ends. Germline V lookup: CDR1 LNHDA, CDR2 SQIVND (reference sequence). CDR3 sequence (DNA): TGTGCCAGTAGTTACAGACAGGCGCCCTACGAGCAGTACTTC. Its translation: CASSYRQAPYEQYF.

J is TRBJ2-3 and V is TRBV4-3; 13 nucleotides line up with TRBD2. There are 17 residues in the CDR3. J was trimmed by 5 bases and V by 1 base; bases with no gene match: 6. Germline loops: CDR1 LGHNA, CDR2 YSLEER. The DNA of the CDR3 is TGCGCCAGCAGCCAAGGACTAGCGGGAGGCCGTGGAGATACGCAGTATTTT. Translating gives CASSQGLAGGRGDTQYF.